The TCR beta chain described here comes from a study of CD8+CD57+ T cells in acquired aplastic anemia. Study summary: Mean yield of DNA from sorted CD4+ and CD8+ cells was roughly 3.2 ug. Healthy donors averaged roughly 11 million reads for CD4+ cells. Study outcomes and limitations: Overlapping CD8+ CDR3 repertoires of patients and controls contained nearly 30 shared sequences. In CD8+ cells, Simpson's diversity showed no significant difference between patients and controls.

Regarding this clonotype: What it recognizes is unknown.

The germline V gene encodes CDR1 SGDLS and CDR2 YYNGEE. CDR3 length equals 14 residues. V lost 0 bases, J lost 7 bases, and 11 bases lay in between. According to the study, genomic DNA was the template for TCR beta VDJ and CDR3 profiling. TCRdb itself ran the reads through MiXCR, one entry per CDR3 protein. The sample carries about 220,000 distinct CDR3 sequences, almost 35% recorded once. Sequenced sample: sorted CD4+, CD8+, or CD8+CD57+ T cells (not recorded which) from PBMCs. The sequence was obtained from a human donor in good health, serving as a control. This chain links TRBV9 with TRBJ2-1, with D possibly matching TRBD1 (5 bases). The DNA of the CDR3 is TGTGCCAGCAGCGTAGTGCCAGCAGGGAATGAGCAGTTCTTC. This sequence encodes CASSVVPAGNEQFF. Drawing the rest from reference TRBV9 and TRBJ2-1, the complete variable domain is DSGVTQTPKHLITATGQRVTLRCSPRSGDLSVYWYQQSLDQGLQFLIQYYNGEERAKGNILERFSAQQFPDLHSELNLSSLELGDSALYFCASSVVPAGNEQFFGPGTRLTVL.